Following are 25 T cell receptor beta chains from one sample sequenced in a study of blood T cell repertoires in COVID-19. Using immunoSEQ multiplex PCR, the repertoire was profiled, and TCRdb retains in-frame clones only, with some absent. The data contain approximately 350,000 clones, 65% to 90% of them singletons. The sample taken for sequencing was peripheral blood. The receptors stem from a woman aged 60-70 years with COVID-19, enrolled during active disease.

The J gene is TRBJ1-2, the V gene TRBV9; 10 bases are a match to TRBD1. Germline CDR1 is SGDLS and CDR2 is YYNGEE. The CDR3 consists of 16 residues. V dropped 4 bases and J dropped 2; count of bases not matched to a gene: 8. The CDR3 region is CASSTDKDRGNYGYTF. The CDR3 DNA sequence: TGTGCCAGCAGCACCGATAAGGACAGGGGGAACTATGGCTACACCTTC.

About this clone: Within the sample, other DNA sequences also encode this same CDR3. The chain joins TRBV5-6 to TRBJ1-3, with TRBD1 matching 7 bases. The V and J ends lost 5 bases and 1 base, in that order; junction bases with no gene match: 3. The germline V gene encodes CDR1 SGHDT and CDR2 YYEEEE. The CDR3 covers 14 residues. The CDR3 loop reads CASSSGGSGNTIYF. CDR3 coding DNA: TGTGCCAGCAGTTCAGGGGGTTCTGGAAACACCATATATTTT.

This clone has just a few counts. V usage is TRBV5-1 and J usage is TRBJ1-1; D is possibly TRBD1 (5 bases). The CDR3 runs 15 residues. Germline values: CDR1 SGHRS, CDR2 YFSETQ. Trimming removed 0 bases from V and 1 base from J, with 10 bases in between. CDR3 coding DNA: TGCGCCAGCAGCTTGGGGCCCGGACAGAACACTGAAGCTTTCTTT. Translated: CASSLGPGQNTEAFF.

The chain couples TRBV7-7 to TRBJ2-3; 14 nucleotides line up with TRBD2. This CDR3 spans 20 amino acids. V gave up 1 base and J gave up 2 bases; unmatched junction bases: 11. Germline CDR1 and CDR2: SSHAT and FNYEAQ (reference sequence). CDR3 region: CASSLVKGLAGGSPTDTQYF. CDR3 nucleotides: TGTGCCAGCAGCTTAGTAAAAGGACTAGCGGGGGGATCTCCCACAGATACGCAGTATTTT. Using reference TRBV7-7 and TRBJ2-3 for the parts outside the CDR3, the full variable domain is GAGVSQSPRYKVTKRGQDVTLRCDPISSHATLYWYQQALGQGPEFLTYFNYEAQPDKSGLPSDRFSAERPEGSISTLTIQRTEQRDSAMYRCASSLVKGLAGGSPTDTQYFGPGTRLTVL.

The chain recombines TRBV21-1 with TRBJ2-7; the D call of TRBD2 is as the table states it, not checked on the DNA. TRBV21-1 is marked as a pseudogene. The CDR3 has 14 residues. DNA for the CDR3: TGTGCCAGCAGCAAAGAGGCGGAAGGTAACGAGCAGTACTTC. Its protein product is CASSKEAEGNEQYF.

The chain uses TRBV6-5 and TRBJ2-3, with D tentatively TRBD1 (5 bases). The V gene lost 3 bases and the J gene lost 0 bases, with 7 bases spanning the gap. Germline V gene sequence: CDR1 MNHEY, CDR2 SVGAGI. The CDR3 is made up of 14 amino acids. CDR3 DNA sequence: TGTGCCAGCAGTTATAGGACAAGCACAGATACGCAGTATTTT. It specifies CASSYRTSTDTQYF.

The chain joins TRBV7-6 to TRBJ2-7; D might be TRBD1 (6 bases). Germline CDR1 reads SGHVS; CDR2 reads FNYEAQ. V shed 3 bases and J shed 2 bases, with 14 bases lying between them. The CDR3 length is 15 residues. The CDR3 spells CASSLTGFDAYEQYF. The CDR3 DNA reads TGTGCCAGCAGCTTGACAGGCTTTGACGCCTACGAGCAGTACTTC.

The V call is TRBV6-6, the J call TRBJ2-7; 9 positions agree with TRBD1. The V segment lost 4 bases and the J segment 1 base; nucleotides outside the gene matches: 8. CDR1 and CDR2 from the germline V gene are MNHNY and SVGAGI (reference sequence). The CDR3 loop spans 16 amino acids. CDR3 sequence: CASSSSGTGTSYEQYF. DNA for the CDR3: TGTGCCAGCAGTTCTTCCGGGACAGGGACTTCCTACGAGCAGTACTTC.

The rearrangement links TRBV19 to TRBJ2-7; the match to TRBD2 covers 8 bases. The V and J ends lost 3 bases and 3 bases, in that order; junction bases with no gene match: 4. This CDR3 is 14 amino acids long. Germline CDR1 LNHDA, CDR2 SQIVND (reference sequence). In nucleotides, the CDR3 is TGTGCCAGTAGTATGGGCCTAGCGGGCTACGAGCAGTACTTC. It codes for CASSMGLAGYEQYF.

The chain joins TRBV29-1 to TRBJ1-1; a possible D gene is TRBD1 (6 bases). Germline values: CDR1 SQVTM, CDR2 ANQGSEA. Trimming took 3 bases from V and 1 from J, leaving 9 bases between them. This CDR3 has 13 amino acids. CDR3 in amino acids: CSVDLRGNTEAFF. Written as DNA, the CDR3 is TGCAGCGTTGATCTCAGGGGGAACACTGAAGCTTTCTTT. The full variable domain, with the rest looked up from reference TRBV29-1 and TRBJ1-1, is SAVISQKPSRDICQRGTSLTIQCQVDSQVTMMFWYRQQPGQSLTLIATANQGSEATYESGFVIDKFPISRPNLTFSTLTVSNMSPEDSSIYLCSVDLRGNTEAFFGQGTRLTVV.

The chain joins TRBV6-2 or TRBV6-3 to TRBJ1-2; 7 nucleotides agree with TRBD1. Germline-derived CDR1 and CDR2 are MNHEY and SVGEGT. V lost 4 bases and J lost 5; bases outside the gene matches: 10. This CDR3 contains 15 residues. The CDR3 nucleotides are TGTGCCAGCAGTTTTGACAGGGTTCCCTTTTATGGCTACACCTTC. The encoded protein is CASSFDRVPFYGYTF.

This clone was picked up a small number of times. This rearrangement joins TRBV5-1 to TRBJ2-1; no reliable D call. Trimming stripped 0 bases from V and 3 bases from J, with 7 bases between. Germline CDR1 reads SGHRS; CDR2 reads YFSETQ. The CDR3 extends over 14 amino acids. The CDR3 bases are TGCGCCAGCAGCTTGGGTGAGAACTACAATGAGCAGTTCTTC. This translates into CASSLGENYNEQFF. The complete variable domain, with remaining parts taken from reference TRBV5-1 and TRBJ2-1, reads KAGVTQTPRYLIKTRGQQVTLSCSPISGHRSVSWYQQTPGQGLQFLFEYFSETQRNKGNFPGRFSGRQFSNSRSEMNVSTLELGDSALYLCASSLGENYNEQFFGPGTRLTVL.

The genes are TRBV24-1 and TRBJ2-2, with D possibly matching TRBD2 (5 bases). The CDR3 totals 13 residues. Looked up from germline, CDR1 is KGHDR and CDR2 is SFDVKD. With 10 bases removed from V and 2 bases from J, the gap between germline ends came to 10 bases. The CDR3 nucleotides are TGTGCCACTGGGGAGAGAAACACCGGGGAGCTGTTTTTT. Translating gives CATGERNTGELFF.

J is TRBJ1-5 and V is TRBV7-9; 8 positions match TRBD1. Germline assignment: CDR1 SEHNR and CDR2 FQNEAQ (reference sequence). The CDR3 contains 12 residues. Unmatched junction bases numbered 2, after V lost 4 bases and J lost 9 bases. The CDR3 reads CASSSTGGPQHF. The CDR3, as DNA: TGTGCCAGCAGCTCCACAGGGGGGCCCCAGCATTTT. The full variable domain, with the rest looked up from reference TRBV7-9 and TRBJ1-5, is DTGVSQNPRHKITKRGQNVTFRCDPISEHNRLYWYRQTLGQGPEFLTYFQNEAQLEKSRLLSDRFSAERPKGSFSTLEIQRTEQGDSAMYLCASSSTGGPQHFGDGTRLSIL.

The rearrangement links TRBV18 to TRBJ1-6; D is undetermined. CDR3 length: 15 amino acids. With 2 bases removed from V and 6 bases from J, the gap between germline ends came to 11 bases. CDR1 and CDR2 (germline): KGHSH, LQKENI. In DNA, the CDR3 is TGTGCCAGCTCACCAGAAGGGAGCAGTAATTCACCCCTCCACTTT. It yields the protein CASSPEGSSNSPLHF.

This chain uses TRBV19 with TRBJ1-1, with 7 bases lining up with TRBD1. The CDR3 contains 14 residues. In germline, CDR1 is LNHDA, CDR2 SQIVND (reference sequence). The J segment lost 11 bases and the V segment lost 3 bases, leaving 12 bases of the junction unmatched. CDR3 nucleotides: TGTGCCAGTAGTATCGACGGTTCGTCAGGGGGGGCTTTCTTT. This sequence encodes CASSIDGSSGGAFF.

This chain uses TRBV11-2 with TRBJ2-5; D might be TRBD2 (5 bases). From germline, CDR1 is SGHAT and CDR2 FQNNGV. The CDR3 runs 15 residues. V shed 1 base and J shed 4 bases, with 13 bases lying between them. CDR3 nucleotide sequence: TGTGCCAGCAGCTTAGTTTCCCTAGCAGGAGAGACCCAGTACTTC. It is translated as CASSLVSLAGETQYF.

The J gene is TRBJ2-3, the V gene TRBV29-1, with 8 bases fitting TRBD2. Germline assignment: CDR1 SQVTM and CDR2 ANQGSEA. The CDR3 runs to 16 residues. V was pared by 0 bases and J by 2 bases, with 7 bases of the junction left unmatched. CDR3 region: CSVEDQIAGNTDTQYF. CDR3 nucleotides: TGCAGCGTTGAAGATCAGATAGCGGGGAACACAGATACGCAGTATTTT.

The chain uses TRBV2 and TRBJ2-5, with 11 bases lining up with TRBD2. CDR3 length equals 17 residues. The V segment lost 6 bases and the J segment 2 bases; nucleotides outside the gene matches: 11. Germline assignment: CDR1 SNHLY and CDR2 FYNNEI. The CDR3 bases are TGTGCCAGCAGAGCAAATCAGACTAGCGGGGCACAAGAGACCCAGTACTTC. Its protein is CASRANQTSGAQETQYF.

V is TRBV19 and J is TRBJ2-7; 9 nucleotides match TRBD1. The CDR3 runs to 15 residues. After removal of 4 bases from V and 5 bases from J, the junction contained 9 bases not matched to a gene. Germline V gene lookup returns CDR1 LNHDA and CDR2 SQIVND (reference sequence). The CDR3 coding sequence is TGTGCCAGTAGTAGGAACCGGGACAGGGTTCACGAGCAGTACTTC. Protein product: CASSRNRDRVHEQYF.

The rearrangement uses TRBV19 and TRBJ1-4, with D possibly TRBD1 on 6 matching bases. V dropped 6 bases and J dropped 5 bases, with 10 bases sitting between them. Germline V gene lookup returns CDR1 LNHDA and CDR2 SQIVND (reference sequence). The CDR3 loop spans 13 amino acids. CDR3: CASRPTGNEKLFF. CDR3 nucleotides: TGTGCCAGTAGACCGACAGGAAATGAAAAACTGTTTTTT.

The chain carries TRBV9 and TRBJ2-5; 9 bases align to TRBD2. Germline CDR1 is SGDLS and CDR2 is YYNGEE. V dropped 3 bases and J dropped 2; count of bases not matched to a gene: 8. The CDR3 consists of 16 residues. CDR3 residues: CASSASGGGAQETQYF. The CDR3 DNA reads TGTGCCAGCAGCGCTTCAGGCGGGGGGGCGCAAGAGACCCAGTACTTC.

The chain links TRBV7-8 to TRBJ1-1; D ambiguous. The V and J ends lost 5 bases and 1 base respectively, with 11 bases between them. Germline V gene data show CDR1 as SGHVS and CDR2 as FQNEAQ. This CDR3 spans 14 amino acids. CDR3 sequence reads: CASSAPSTNTEAFF. The CDR3 DNA reads as TGTGCCAGCAGCGCCCCGAGCACGAACACTGAAGCTTTCTTT.

This clone was found once. V usage is TRBV6-5 and J usage is TRBJ2-7, with no clear D. Per germline, CDR1 MNHEY and CDR2 SVGAGI. The CDR3 has 12 residues. Trimming removed 6 bases at V and 5 bases at J, with 11 bases between. This CDR3 reads CASSGALHEQYF. The CDR3 nucleotides read TGTGCCAGCAGCGGAGCCCTCCACGAGCAGTACTTC.

The rearrangement links TRBV19 to TRBJ1-1; 7 nucleotides align to TRBD1. V was pared by 6 bases and J by 5 bases, with 3 bases of the junction left unmatched. The CDR3 consists of 12 residues. Germline V gene sequence: CDR1 LNHDA, CDR2 SQIVND (reference sequence). The CDR3 DNA is TGTGCCAGTAGGGTACAGGGGACTGAAGCTTTCTTT. This encodes CASRVQGTEAFF.